The 12 T cell receptor beta chains below come from one sample, sequenced in a study of blood T cell repertoires in COVID-19. Sequencing used immunoSEQ multiplex PCR; TCRdb keeps in-frame clones, though not all of them. This table has about 140,000 clones, approximately 79% appearing once. Sequenced: PBMCs or T cells enriched from blood (not recorded which). These receptors all stem from a woman aged 45-65 years who had recovered from COVID-19.

A note on this clone: Additional DNA sequences in this sample encode the identical CDR3. Here the CDR3 reads CASSSGGNTEAFF. The CDR3 nucleotides read TGTGCCAGCAGCTCCGGAGGGAACACTGAAGCTTTCTTT. The chain links TRBV7-3 to TRBJ1-1; D is unresolved. Germline CDR1 SGHTA, CDR2 FQGTGA. This CDR3 has 13 residues. V lost 4 bases and J lost 1, with 7 bases in between.

This clone has more than one count but fewer than ten. V and J are TRBV5-5 and TRBJ1-5; tentatively, D is TRBD1 (6 bases). The germline V and J ends were trimmed by 0 bases and 0 bases, with 19 bases remaining between them. The CDR3 runs to 19 residues. CDR1 and CDR2 from the germline V gene are SGHKS and YYEKEE (reference sequence). The CDR3 protein is CASSLVGQGSAYSNQPQHF. The CDR3 DNA sequence: TGTGCCAGCAGCTTGGTCGGGCAGGGGTCAGCCTATAGCAATCAGCCCCAGCATTTT.

This clone was found a few times. The chain uses TRBV5-4 and TRBJ2-4, with D uncertain. The CDR3 runs 14 residues. Per the germline V gene, CDR1 is SGHNT and CDR2 is YYREEE (reference sequence). The ends were cut back, 4 bases at V and 0 bases at J, with 8 bases in the middle. CDR3 nucleotide sequence: TGTGCCAGCAGCGAGGAGACAGCCAAAAACATTCAGTACTTC. It translates to CASSEETAKNIQYF.

The chain uses TRBV12-3 or TRBV12-4 and TRBJ2-7; D is ambiguous. V lost 1 base and J 6 bases, leaving 7 bases between the germline ends. The CDR3 is 12 residues long. CDR3 protein: CASSLGPREQYF. In DNA form, the CDR3 reads TGTGCCAGCAGTTTAGGGCCCCGCGAGCAGTACTTC.

The gene calls are TRBV6-5 and TRBJ2-3; D is undetermined. This CDR3 contains 13 residues. Germline CDR1 MNHEY, CDR2 SVGAGI. The V and J ends lost 4 bases and 1 base respectively, with 6 bases between them. The DNA of the CDR3 is TGTGCCAGCAGTTGGAGAGGCACAGATACGCAGTATTTT. It is translated as CASSWRGTDTQYF.

The rearrangement joins TRBV10-3 to TRBJ1-5; a possible D gene is TRBD1 (6 bases). The germline CDR1 and CDR2 sequences are ENHRY and SYGVKD. Between the trimmed V and J ends, which lost 2 bases and 6 bases, there was a span of 8 bases. This CDR3 spans 13 amino acids. The CDR3 nucleotides read TGTGCCATCAGTGAGCAGGGGAGTCAGCCCCAGCATTTT. This codes for CAISEQGSQPQHF.

The genes are TRBV7-9 and TRBJ2-1; D remains ambiguous. The CDR3 has 15 residues. Germline V CDR1 and CDR2: SEHNR, FQNEAQ (reference sequence). V was trimmed by 3 bases and J by 7 bases, leaving 16 bases between them. The CDR3 sequence is CASSLSLPRLNEQFF. CDR3 nucleotides: TGTGCCAGCAGCTTGTCCCTCCCACGCCTAAATGAGCAGTTCTTC. The full variable domain, in which reference TRBV7-9 and TRBJ2-1 provide the parts outside the CDR3, is DTGVSQNPRHKITKRGQNVTFRCDPISEHNRLYWYRQTLGQGPEFLTYFQNEAQLEKSRLLSDRFSAERPKGSFSTLEIQRTEQGDSAMYLCASSLSLPRLNEQFFGPGTRLTVL.

This clone has a single count. The V gene is TRBV28, the J gene TRBJ1-4; no definite D call. The V and J ends lost 6 bases and 8 bases respectively, with 10 bases between them. Germline CDR1 MDHEN, CDR2 SYDVKM. This CDR3 contains 12 residues. DNA for the CDR3: TGTGCCAGCAGAGGAGGCACCGAAAAACTGTTTTTT. It translates to CASRGGTEKLFF.

V is TRBV10-3 and J is TRBJ2-2; 7 bases are shared with TRBD2. Trimming took 4 bases from V and 7 from J; bases not matched to a gene: 6. Germline CDR1 is ENHRY and CDR2 is SYGVKD. This CDR3 has 14 amino acids. CDR3 sequence: CAISGEGQNGELFF. In DNA form, the CDR3 reads TGTGCCATCAGTGGGGAGGGCCAGAACGGGGAGCTGTTTTTT.

This clone was detected many times. CDR3 DNA: TGTGCCAGCAGTGACAGTATGAACACTGAAGCTTTCTTT. Translating gives CASSDSMNTEAFF. J is TRBJ1-1 and V is TRBV6-1; D gene ambiguous. The CDR3 has 13 amino acids. Germline CDR1 reads MNHNS; CDR2 reads SASEGT. The V end lost 3 bases, the J end lost 0 bases, and 5 bases lay between the germline ends.

The V and J genes are TRBV2 and TRBJ1-6; D remains unclear. V lost 5 bases and J 10 bases, leaving 24 bases between the germline ends. In germline, CDR1 is SNHLY, CDR2 FYNNEI. There are 17 residues in the CDR3. CDR3 in amino acids: CASSTRGRGRTGSPLHF. The CDR3, as DNA: TGTGCCAGCAGTACTCGAGGTCGGGGTAGGACGGGCTCACCCCTCCACTTT. Full variable domain (outside the CDR3, taken from reference TRBV2 and TRBJ1-6): EPEVTQTPSHQVTQMGQEVILRCVPISNHLYFYWYRQILGQKVEFLVSFYNNEISEKSEIFDDQFSVERPDGSNFTLKIRSTKLEDSAMYFCASSTRGRGRTGSPLHFGNGTRLTVT.

Notes on this clone: A read error may account for a junction end that differs from germline. This chain uses TRBV27 with TRBJ2-5; 9 bases match TRBD2. The CDR3 extends over 14 amino acids. The germline CDR1 and CDR2 sequences are MNHEY and SMNVEV (reference sequence). The DNA for the CDR3 is TGTGCCAGCAGTTTAGGCAGGCTAGCGGGGCCCCTGAACTTC. Its translation: CASSLGRLAGPLNF.